This TCR beta chain was sequenced for a study of somatic mutations in cytotoxic T cells in rheumatoid arthritis. Blood donors of median age approximately 54 years (range about 20-75), 55% of them female, formed the healthy controls. Positive magnetic bead selection separated CD4+ and CD8+ cells, and flow cytometry confirmed purity. In the case of this clone: Its antigen remains unknown.

This CDR3 region has 13 residues. Trimming at V came to 6 bases and at J to 6 bases, leaving 4 bases not matched to a gene. CDR1 is ENHRY, CDR2 SYGVKD, per germline. Overall study results and limits: Age was associated with higher CD8+ clonality in rheumatoid arthritis patients, not in healthy controls. Each of about an eighth of the roughly 60 patients had a largest CD8+ clone that made up more than 20% of CD8+ cells.

Clones were sequenced by immunoSEQ multiplex PCR, and TCRdb holds only the in-frame ones, with some missing. The table has about 19,000 clones, 86% seen once; the top ten hold about 15%. Material for sequencing was CD8+ T cells sorted from blood. This TCR was recovered from a man between 35 and 55 years old in good health. The rearrangement joins TRBV10-3 to TRBJ1-5; 8 bases are a match to TRBD1. CDR3 in amino acids: CAISTGGRQPQHF. The CDR3, as DNA: TGTGCCATCAGCACAGGGGGACGTCAGCCCCAGCATTTT.